Presented here are 7 T cell receptor beta chains from one specimen sequenced in a study of blood T cell repertoires in COVID-19. Some clones are missing from TCRdb's copy, which holds only in-frame ones; the method was immunoSEQ multiplex PCR. Here the sample spans approximately 210,000 clones, around 89% being singletons. Source material: peripheral blood. These receptors were collected from a human donor in a cohort sampled during active COVID-19.

This clone has just one count. The chain couples TRBV29-1 to TRBJ2-3; 7 bases line up with TRBD2. Losses at the gene ends were 4 bases for V and 3 bases for J; bases not matched to a gene: 4. The length of the CDR3 is 13 residues. From germline, CDR1 is SQVTM and CDR2 ANQGSEA. DNA for the CDR3: TGCAGCGTTGCCTGGGGAGGGACAGATACGCAGTATTTT. The encoded protein is CSVAWGGTDTQYF.

The chain couples TRBV2 to TRBJ1-3, with TRBD1 matching 8 bases. From germline, CDR1 is SNHLY and CDR2 FYNNEI. The CDR3 spans 14 residues. V trimming: 6 bases; J trimming: 0 bases; junction bases outside the gene matches: 1. The CDR3 region is CASRGQGSGNTIYF. The CDR3 nucleotides are TGTGCCAGCAGAGGACAGGGCTCTGGAAACACCATATATTTT.

The chain uses TRBV5-6 and TRBJ2-7; TRBD1 aligns across 7 bases. Unmatched junction bases numbered 9, after V lost 5 bases and J lost 1 base. There are 15 residues in the CDR3. CDR1 SGHDT and CDR2 YYEEEE come from the germline V gene. Here the CDR3 DNA reads TGTGCCAGCAGTTGGGACAGTCGTGTATCCTACGAGCAGTACTTC. Translating gives CASSWDSRVSYEQYF.

The rearrangement joins TRBV24-1 to TRBJ2-1; 9 positions match TRBD1. The CDR3 totals 16 residues. V shed 2 bases, J shed 4 bases, and the junction held 5 bases outside the gene matches. Germline values: CDR1 KGHDR, CDR2 SFDVKD. The CDR3 nucleotides are TGTGCCACCAGTGATTCTGGGACAGGGTTATACAATGAGCAGTTCTTC. This sequence encodes CATSDSGTGLYNEQFF.

This clone was seen just once. The chain is built from TRBV5-1 and TRBJ2-5; D is perhaps TRBD1 (5 bases). Germline-derived CDR1 and CDR2 are SGHRS and YFSETQ. This CDR3 is built from 14 residues. Trimming shortened V by 0 bases and J by 5 bases, and 11 bases separated the two germline ends. The CDR3 region has the DNA TGCGCCAGCAGCTTGGAGGGCAGGGCGGAGACCCAGTACTTC. This encodes CASSLEGRAETQYF.

For the CDR3, the DNA is TGTGCCAGCAGCCCTCTCCTGAACACCGGGGAGCTGTTTTTT. It yields the protein CASSPLLNTGELFF. The gene calls are TRBV4-2 and TRBJ2-2; D uncertain. The CDR3 runs 14 residues. Germline CDR1 reads LGHNA; CDR2 reads YNFKEQ. V lost 4 bases and J lost 1, with 7 bases in between.

The chain employs TRBV28 and TRBJ2-5, with 11 bases aligning to TRBD2. The J segment lost 5 bases and the V segment lost 5 bases, leaving 10 bases of the junction unmatched. The CDR3 length is 16 residues. Per the germline V gene, CDR1 is MDHEN and CDR2 is SYDVKM. CDR3 coding DNA: TGTGCCAGCAGTCCTACTCTAGCGGGAGGTGGGGAGACCCAGTACTTC. Translating gives CASSPTLAGGGETQYF. The full variable domain, with the rest looked up from reference TRBV28 and TRBJ2-5, is DVKVTQSSRYLVKRTGEKVFLECVQDMDHENMFWYRQDPGLGLRLIYFSYDVKMKEKGDIPEGYSVSREKKERFSLILESASTNQTSMYLCASSPTLAGGGETQYFGPGTRLLVL.